This T cell receptor beta chain comes out of a study of CD8+ T cells in alopecia areata. The wider study: Among treated patients, oral tofacitinib was administered at 5 to 10 mg twice daily. The drug, tofacitinib, lasted 6 to 18 months, followed by 6 months off drug.

After removal of 5 bases from V and 3 bases from J, the junction contained 9 bases not matched to a gene. Germline assignment: CDR1 MNHEY and CDR2 SMNVEV (reference sequence). The CDR3 length is 15 residues. Findings and limits, study-wide: Clonality was higher in lesional than normal scalp, especially in alopecia totalis/universalis.

Sampling of alopecia areata patients yielded lesional scalp punch biopsies as well as peripheral blood. In this sample, this clone turned up a few times. Its matching antigen is unknown. The authors extracted RNA and reverse transcribed it into cDNA as the sequencing template. Clones were read by immunoSEQ multiplex PCR, and TCRdb kept only the in-frame ones, dropping some. The sample has some 180,000 clones; about 63% are singletons. Here the sequenced sample was CD4+ T cells sorted from blood, taken at week 0. The sequence derives from a human donor with alopecia areata. V and J are TRBV27 and TRBJ1-2, with TRBD1 identical over 7 bases. DNA for the CDR3: TGTGCCAGCAGTCCTTATTGGCAGGGGGACTATGGCTACACCTTC. Amino acids: CASSPYWQGDYGYTF.